Listed below are T cell receptor beta chains from one sample, sequenced in a study of blood T cell repertoires in COVID-19. Produced via immunoSEQ multiplex PCR; TCRdb's table is partial and in-frame only. There are tens of thousands of clones in the sample; 85% to 95% occur only once, and approximately 6% lies in the top ten. Input material: peripheral blood. The receptors derive from a woman aged 60-70 years with active COVID-19. The CDR3 runs from the conserved cysteine through the conserved F or W. The D gene is left open where the match is weak. Size is omitted from some rows. Given values are once, few, many or a class for expanded clones.

size: once
V: TRBV19
J: TRBJ2-7
D: NA
DNA: TGTGCCAGTAGCGGCTCCTACGAGCAGTACTTC
CDR3: CASSGSYEQYF

size: NA
V: TRBV7-8
J: TRBJ1-2
D: NA
DNA: TGTGCCAGCAGCTTAGATATATCCGGCTACACCTTC
CDR3: CASSLDISGYTF

size: NA
V: TRBV9
J: TRBJ2-3
D: TRBD2
DNA: TGTGCCAGCAGCATCAGCGGGAGAGGGAGCACAGATACGCAGTATTTT
CDR3: CASSISGRGSTDTQYF

size: NA
V: TRBV9
J: TRBJ2-5
D: TRBD2
DNA: TGTGCCAGCAGCAGGACTAGCGGGGGGCAAGAGACCCAGTACTTC
CDR3: CASSRTSGGQETQYF

size: NA
V: TRBV6-6
J: TRBJ2-7
D: TRBD1
DNA: TGTGCCAGCAGGGGACAGGGAGTGGGTTACGAGCAGTACTTC
CDR3: CASRGQGVGYEQYF

size: NA
V: TRBV28
J: TRBJ1-2
D: NA
DNA: TGTGCCAGCAGCTACGGGAGCCAGATAGGCTACACCTTC
CDR3: CASSYGSQIGYTF

size: once
V: TRBV29-1
J: TRBJ2-7
D: TRBD1
DNA: TGCAGCGTTGAAGAATCGGGACAGCGCTCCTACGAGCAGTACTTC
CDR3: CSVEESGQRSYEQYF

size: NA
V: TRBV29-1
J: TRBJ2-5
D: NA
DNA: TGCAGCGTTGGCGGGGCAACGGAGACCCAGTACTTC
CDR3: CSVGGATETQYF

size: NA
V: TRBV10-2
J: TRBJ2-1
D: NA
DNA: TGCGCCAGCAGTATTCTCGGGAGCTCCTACAATGAGCAGTTCTTC
CDR3: CASSILGSSYNEQFF

size: NA
V: TRBV11-2
J: TRBJ1-2
D: TRBD1
DNA: TGTGCCAGCAGCCTCACACCGGGACAGGGGACCTACACCTTC
CDR3: CASSLTPGQGTYTF